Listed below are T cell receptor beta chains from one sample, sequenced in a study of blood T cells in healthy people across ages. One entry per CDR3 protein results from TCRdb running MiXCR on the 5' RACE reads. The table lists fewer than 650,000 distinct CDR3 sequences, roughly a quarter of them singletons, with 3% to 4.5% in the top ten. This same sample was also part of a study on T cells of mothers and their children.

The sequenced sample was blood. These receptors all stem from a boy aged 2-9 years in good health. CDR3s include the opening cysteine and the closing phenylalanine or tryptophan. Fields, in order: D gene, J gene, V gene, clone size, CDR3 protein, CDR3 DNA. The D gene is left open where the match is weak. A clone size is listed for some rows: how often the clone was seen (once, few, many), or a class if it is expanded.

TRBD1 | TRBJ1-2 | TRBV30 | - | CAWSADRGYFNYGYTF | TGTGCCTGGAGCGCCGACAGGGGCTACTTTAACTATGGCTACACCTTC
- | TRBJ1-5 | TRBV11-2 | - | CASSIRGYSNQPQHF | TGTGCCAGCAGCATCAGGGGCTATAGCAATCAGCCCCAGCATTTT
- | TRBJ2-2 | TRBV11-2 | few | CASSLDIIGELFF | TGTGCCAGCAGCTTAGATATAATCGGGGAGCTGTTTTTT
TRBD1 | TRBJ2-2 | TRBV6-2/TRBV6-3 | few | CASSILPGQGTGELFF | TGTGCCAGCTCGATACTCCCGGGACAGGGGACCGGGGAGCTGTTTTTT
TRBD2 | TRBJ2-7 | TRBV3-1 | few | CASSQEGQGLPYEQYF | TGTGCCAGCAGCCAAGAAGGGCAGGGACTACCCTACGAGCAGTACTTC
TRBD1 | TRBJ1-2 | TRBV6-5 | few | CASSRQGTHYGYTF | TGTGCCAGCAGTAGACAGGGGACCCACTATGGCTACACCTTC
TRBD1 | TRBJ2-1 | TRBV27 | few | CASSLSGGTGSYNEQFF | TGTGCCAGCAGTTTATCCGGCGGGACAGGCTCCTACAATGAGCAGTTCTTC
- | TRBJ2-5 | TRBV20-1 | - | CSAPGTRSETQYF | TGCAGTGCTCCCGGGACTCGAAGTGAGACCCAGTACTTC
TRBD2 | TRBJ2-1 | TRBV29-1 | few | CSVDGGSPYNEQFF | TGCAGCGTTGACGGCGGGAGTCCCTACAATGAGCAGTTCTTC
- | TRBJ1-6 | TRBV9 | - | CASSPVIGGSPLHF | TGTGCCAGCAGCCCTGTCATAGGGGGATCACCCCTCCACTTT
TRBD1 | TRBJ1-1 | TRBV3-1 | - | CASSQRITGGNTEAFF | TGTGCCAGCAGCCAGCGTATCACAGGGGGGAACACTGAGGCTTTCTTT
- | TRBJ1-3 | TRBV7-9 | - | CASRSEGNTIYF | TGTGCCAGCAGATCCGAGGGAAACACCATATATTTT
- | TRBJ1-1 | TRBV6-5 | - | CASSYSTQTQSNTEAFF | TGTGCCAGCAGTTACTCGACACAGACCCAGAGCAACACTGAAGCTTTCTTT
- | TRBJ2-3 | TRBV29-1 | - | CSVAGTKSTDTQYF | TGCAGCGTTGCCGGGACCAAGAGCACAGATACGCAGTATTTT
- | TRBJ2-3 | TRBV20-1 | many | CSARGSGRDTQYF | TGCAGTGCTAGAGGTTCGGGTAGGGATACGCAGTATTTT
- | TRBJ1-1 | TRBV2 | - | CASSERPQWGNTEAFF | TGTGCCAGCAGTGAAAGACCGCAGTGGGGGAACACTGAAGCTTTCTTT
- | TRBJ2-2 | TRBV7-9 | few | CASTDTAADTGELFF | TGTGCCAGCACCGACACCGCGGCAGACACCGGGGAGCTGTTTTTT
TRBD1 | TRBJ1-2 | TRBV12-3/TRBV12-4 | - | CASARGQNGYTF | TGTGCCAGTGCCAGGGGGCAAAATGGCTACACCTTC
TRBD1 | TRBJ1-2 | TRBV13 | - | CASSSRDRGVYGYTF | TGTGCCAGCAGCTCCCGGGACAGGGGGGTCTATGGCTACACCTTC
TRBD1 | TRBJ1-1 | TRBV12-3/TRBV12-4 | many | CASRTTGGTEAFF | TGTGCCAGCAGGACGACAGGGGGCACTGAAGCTTTCTTT
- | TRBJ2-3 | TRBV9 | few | CASSPRQASSTDTQYF | TGTGCCAGCAGCCCCCGACAGGCCTCTAGCACAGATACGCAGTATTTT
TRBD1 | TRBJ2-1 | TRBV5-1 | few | CASSLARGQGAGGEQFF | TGCGCCAGCAGCTTGGCCCGAGGACAGGGGGCGGGTGGTGAGCAGTTCTTC
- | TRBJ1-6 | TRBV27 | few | CASSFAGGPKAGSPLHF | TGTGCCAGCAGTTTTGCGGGAGGCCCTAAAGCTGGATCACCCCTCCACTTT
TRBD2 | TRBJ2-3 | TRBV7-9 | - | CASSVALGLAGGTDTQYF | TGTGCCAGCAGTGTAGCGCTGGGACTAGCGGGGGGGACCGATACGCAGTATTTT
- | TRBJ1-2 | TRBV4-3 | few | CASSQDAGFSYGYTF | TGCGCCAGCAGCCAAGATGCAGGTTTTAGCTATGGCTACACCTTC
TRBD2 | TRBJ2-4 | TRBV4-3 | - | CASSQGSGRENIQYF | TGCGCCAGCAGCCAGGGTAGCGGGAGGGAAAACATTCAGTACTTC
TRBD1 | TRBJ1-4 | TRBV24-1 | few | CATSDLDSPGGNEKLFF | TGTGCCACCAGTGATTTGGACAGCCCAGGGGGTAATGAAAAACTGTTTTTT
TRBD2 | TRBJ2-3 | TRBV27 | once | CASSLRTSGGNTDTQYF | TGTGCCAGCAGTTTAAGGACTAGCGGGGGGAACACAGATACGCAGTATTTT
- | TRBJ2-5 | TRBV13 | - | CASTFRGETQYF | TGTGCCAGCACCTTTAGGGGTGAGACCCAGTACTTC
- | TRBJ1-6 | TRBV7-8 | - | CASSLAKPSNSPLHF | TGTGCCAGCAGCTTAGCCAAACCCTCCAATTCACCCCTCCACTTT